This T cell receptor (beta chain) was found in a study of T cells in Graves' hyperthyroidism and ophthalmopathy. Study-wide context: Staff took peripheral blood when the initial diagnosis was made, before any treatment began. Notes on the study in general: From stable hyperthyroidism, ophthalmopathy was set apart by a 13 V-J model.

Patients showing uncontrolled infection, other autoimmune disease, pregnancy or lactation were ineligible. The sample holds many counts of this clonotype. Its antigen is as yet unknown. Amplified TCR beta CDR3 regions came from RNA transcripts. TCR CDR3 underwent first-round RT-PCR with the HTBI primer set. Each CDR3 protein is one row after TCRdb ran MiXCR on the multiplex PCR reads. Of fewer than 110,000 distinct CDR3 sequences in the sample, about 45% were seen once. CDR3 length: 14 amino acids. V was pared by 4 bases and J by 2 bases, with 6 bases between. The germline V gene has CDR1 MNHNS and CDR2 SASEGT.

Input material: blood. The sequence derives from a man in his forties with Graves' hyperthyroidism. This sequence joins TRBV6-1 and TRBJ1-6; D gene unclear. This CDR3 reads CASSAGPYNSPLHF. The DNA of the CDR3 is TGTGCCAGCAGTGCCGGGCCCTATAATTCACCCCTCCACTTT.